The present entry profiles one T cell receptor beta chain with its context. The data are from a study of T cells in localized non-small cell lung cancer. Data came from immunoSEQ multiplex PCR; TCRdb stores just in-frame clones and leaves some out. The sample records roughly 30,000 clones, around nine tenths being singletons. The CDR3 has 13 amino acids. Germline V gives CDR1 SGHTA, CDR2 FQGNSA. Trimming cost V 5 bases and J 9 bases; bases outside gene matches: 6. The sequencing used peripheral blood, collected before any cancer treatment. The chain uses TRBV7-2 and TRBJ1-1; 10 nucleotides align to TRBD1. This receptor was identified in a woman aged 18 to 55 with stage I lung adenocarcinoma. CDR3 DNA: TGTGCCAGCAGCACCAGACAGGGGGCCAAAGCTTTCTTT. Protein product: CASSTRQGAKAFF. The entire variable domain, with the rest obtained from reference TRBV7-2 and TRBJ1-1, is as follows: GAGVSQSPSNKVTEKGKDVELRCDPISGHTALYWYRQSLGQGLEFLIYFQGNSAPDKSGLPSDRFSAERTGGSVSTLTIQRTQQEDSAVYLCASSTRQGAKAFFGQGTRLTVV.